This paragraph reports one TCR beta chain. There is no known antigen for this receptor. No quality values exist for individual bases; no much larger clone is one base distant. The CDR3 spans 17 residues, from the cysteine through the phenylalanine. Only the CDR3 part of the read is kept: 51 bases, read in frame from the first base. Unmatched junction bases come to 7, with V trimmed by 2 bases and J by 4 bases. The germline V gene encodes CDR1 SGHAT and CDR2 FQNNGV. The data derive from a study of CD8 T cells in ankylosing spondylitis (TCRdb year 2017). Regarding the study in general: To find TCR variants linked to disease, the study profiled T cell receptor beta repertoires in ankylosing spondylitis patients and healthy donors. The whole study cohort included 85 to 120 healthy donors and 25 ankylosing spondylitis patients. Peripheral blood was sampled, and synovial fluid was also collected from ankylosing spondylitis patients.

Data came from an Illumina HiSeq 2500. Quantitative 5'-RACE with molecular barcodes was the method used to prepare the TCR beta libraries. Per the original workflow: Disease-linked TCR variants were identified with a new computational method built on a probabilistic model of VDJ rearrangement. The raw public data were reprocessed by TCRdb itself: fastp quality trimming at Q25, MiXCR clonotype calling, in-frame beta chains only. CDR3 protein duplicates are merged, each entry listing the most common genes and DNA. TCRdb, not the original authors, processed these V and J calls. The sample contains a few hundred thousand distinct CDR3 sequences, roughly 13% of them found a single time. The top ten hold over 6.5% of the sample. The full study reports these points: According to the report, matched synovial fluid samples from ankylosing spondylitis patients were significantly enriched for the disease-linked clones. The disease-linked clones showed a CD8+ phenotype and occurred at relatively low frequencies in peripheral blood. Some motif variants were previously reported in synovial fluid and blood of reactive arthritis patients, suggesting common disease-initiation mechanisms. Blood from ankylosing spondylitis patients appeared to be characterized by a TCR beta motif made up of under ten highly homologous amino acid variants.

This chain is built from TRBV11-2 and TRBJ2-1; TRBD2 lines up with 11 middle nucleotides. This clonotype originated in a male donor with ankylosing spondylitis. The sample taken for sequencing was blood, either unsorted or a sorted T cell fraction (not recorded which). The CDR3 corresponds to CASSLRRLAGPYNEQFF. The sequenced DNA is TGTGCCAGCAGCTTAAGGCGACTAGCGGGGCCTTACAATGAGCAGTTCTTC.